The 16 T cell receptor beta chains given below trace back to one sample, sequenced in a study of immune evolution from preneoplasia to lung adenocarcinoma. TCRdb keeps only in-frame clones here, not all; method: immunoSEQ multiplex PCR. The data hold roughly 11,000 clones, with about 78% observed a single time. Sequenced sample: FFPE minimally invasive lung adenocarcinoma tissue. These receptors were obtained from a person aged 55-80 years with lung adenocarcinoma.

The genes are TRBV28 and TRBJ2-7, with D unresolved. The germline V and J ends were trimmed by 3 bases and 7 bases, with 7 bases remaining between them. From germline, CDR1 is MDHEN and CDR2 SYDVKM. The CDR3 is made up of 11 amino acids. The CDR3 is CASSFGVEQYF. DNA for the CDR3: TGTGCCAGCAGTTTTGGGGTGGAGCAGTACTTC.

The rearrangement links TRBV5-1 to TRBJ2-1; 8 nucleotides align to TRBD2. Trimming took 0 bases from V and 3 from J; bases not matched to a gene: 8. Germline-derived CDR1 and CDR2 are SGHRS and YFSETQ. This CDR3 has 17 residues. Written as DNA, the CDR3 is TGCGCCAGCAGCTTGGCGGGTACGGGACTAGGCTACAATGAGCAGTTCTTC. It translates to CASSLAGTGLGYNEQFF.

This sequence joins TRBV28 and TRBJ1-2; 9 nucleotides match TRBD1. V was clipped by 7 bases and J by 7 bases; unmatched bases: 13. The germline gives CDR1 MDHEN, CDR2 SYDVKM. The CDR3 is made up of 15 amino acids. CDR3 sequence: CASTRPRDRVSGYTF. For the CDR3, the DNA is TGTGCCAGCACTCGCCCCCGGGACAGGGTGTCTGGCTACACCTTC.

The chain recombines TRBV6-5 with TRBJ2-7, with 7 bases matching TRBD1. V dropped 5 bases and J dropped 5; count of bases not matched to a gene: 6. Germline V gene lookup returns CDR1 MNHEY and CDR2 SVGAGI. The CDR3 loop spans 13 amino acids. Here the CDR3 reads CASSRQGFDEQYF. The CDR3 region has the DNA TGTGCCAGCAGTAGACAGGGCTTCGACGAGCAGTACTTC.

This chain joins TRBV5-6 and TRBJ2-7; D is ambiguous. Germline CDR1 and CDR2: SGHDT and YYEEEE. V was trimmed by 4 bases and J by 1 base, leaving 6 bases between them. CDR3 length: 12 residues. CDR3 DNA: TGTGCCAGCAGCCGACAATCCTACGAGCAGTACTTC. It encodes CASSRQSYEQYF. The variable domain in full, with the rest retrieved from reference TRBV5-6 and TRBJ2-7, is DAGVTQSPTHLIKTRGQQVTLRCSPKSGHDTVSWYQQALGQGPQFIFQYYEEEERQRGNFPDRFSGHQFPNYSSELNVNALLLGDSALYLCASSRQSYEQYFGPGTRLTVT.

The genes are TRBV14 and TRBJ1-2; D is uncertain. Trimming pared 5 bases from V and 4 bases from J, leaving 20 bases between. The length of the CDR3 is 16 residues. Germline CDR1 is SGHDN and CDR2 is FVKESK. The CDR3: CASSSTGRTLGYGYTF. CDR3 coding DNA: TGTGCCAGCAGCTCAACCGGGCGGACTCTAGGCTATGGCTACACCTTC.

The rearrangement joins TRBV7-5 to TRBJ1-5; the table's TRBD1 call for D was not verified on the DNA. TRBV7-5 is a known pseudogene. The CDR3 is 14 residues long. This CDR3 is CARSLEQPNQPQHF. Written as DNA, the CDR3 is TGTGCCAGAAGCTTAGAACAACCCAATCAGCCCCAGCATTTT.

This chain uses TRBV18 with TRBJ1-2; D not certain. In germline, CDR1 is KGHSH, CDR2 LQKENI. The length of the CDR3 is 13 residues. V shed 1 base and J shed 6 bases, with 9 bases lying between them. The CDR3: CASSPLKAHGYTF. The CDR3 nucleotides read TGTGCCAGCTCACCACTAAAAGCTCATGGCTACACCTTC.

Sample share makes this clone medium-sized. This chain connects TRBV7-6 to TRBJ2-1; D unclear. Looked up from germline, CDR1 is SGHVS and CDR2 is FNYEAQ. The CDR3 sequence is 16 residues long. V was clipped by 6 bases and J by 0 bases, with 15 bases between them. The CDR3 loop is CASSSSVGHSYNEQFF. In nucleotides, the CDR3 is TGTGCCAGCAGTTCGAGTGTAGGGCACTCCTACAATGAGCAGTTCTTC. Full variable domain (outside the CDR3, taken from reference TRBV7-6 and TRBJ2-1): GAGVSQSPRYKVTKRGQDVALRCDPISGHVSLYWYRQALGQGPEFLTYFNYEAQQDKSGLPNDRFSAERPEGSISTLTIQRTEQRDSAMYRCASSSSVGHSYNEQFFGPGTRLTVL.

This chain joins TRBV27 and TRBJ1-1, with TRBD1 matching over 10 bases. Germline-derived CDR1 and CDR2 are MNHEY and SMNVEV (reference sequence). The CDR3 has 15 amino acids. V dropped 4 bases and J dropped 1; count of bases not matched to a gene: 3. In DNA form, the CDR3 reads TGTGCCAGCAGTTCGGGACAGGGGAAGAACACTGAAGCTTTCTTT. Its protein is CASSSGQGKNTEAFF.

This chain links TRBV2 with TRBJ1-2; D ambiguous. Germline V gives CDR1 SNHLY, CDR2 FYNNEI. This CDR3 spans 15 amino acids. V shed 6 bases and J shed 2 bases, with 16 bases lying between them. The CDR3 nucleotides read TGTGCCAGCAGCCCGGATGCGGCAGCCAACTATGGCTACACCTTC. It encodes CASSPDAAANYGYTF. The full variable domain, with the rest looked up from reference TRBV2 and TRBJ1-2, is EPEVTQTPSHQVTQMGQEVILRCVPISNHLYFYWYRQILGQKVEFLVSFYNNEISEKSEIFDDQFSVERPDGSNFTLKIRSTKLEDSAMYFCASSPDAAANYGYTFGSGTRLTVV.

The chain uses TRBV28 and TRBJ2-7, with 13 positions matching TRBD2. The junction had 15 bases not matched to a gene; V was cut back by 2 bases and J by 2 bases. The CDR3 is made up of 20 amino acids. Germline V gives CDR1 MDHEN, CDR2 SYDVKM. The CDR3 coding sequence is TGTGCCAGCAGTTTACGACGGGGGCGGCAGACTAGCGGGGGGACCTACGAGCAGTACTTC. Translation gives CASSLRRGRQTSGGTYEQYF. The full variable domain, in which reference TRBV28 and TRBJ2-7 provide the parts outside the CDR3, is DVKVTQSSRYLVKRTGEKVFLECVQDMDHENMFWYRQDPGLGLRLIYFSYDVKMKEKGDIPEGYSVSREKKERFSLILESASTNQTSMYLCASSLRRGRQTSGGTYEQYFGPGTRLTVT.

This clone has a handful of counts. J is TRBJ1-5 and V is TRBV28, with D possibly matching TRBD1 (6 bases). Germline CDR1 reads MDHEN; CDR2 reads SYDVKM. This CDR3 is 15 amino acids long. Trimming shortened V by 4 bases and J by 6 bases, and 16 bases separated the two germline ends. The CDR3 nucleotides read TGTGCCAGCAGTTCACGGACAGTAGGGGGTCAGCCCCAGCATTTT. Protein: CASSSRTVGGQPQHF.

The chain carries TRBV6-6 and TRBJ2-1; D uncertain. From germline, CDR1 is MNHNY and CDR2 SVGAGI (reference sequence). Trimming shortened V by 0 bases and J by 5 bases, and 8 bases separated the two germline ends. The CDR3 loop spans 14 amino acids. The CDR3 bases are TGTGCCAGCAGTTACTCAGTATCCCACAATGAGCAGTTCTTC. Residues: CASSYSVSHNEQFF.

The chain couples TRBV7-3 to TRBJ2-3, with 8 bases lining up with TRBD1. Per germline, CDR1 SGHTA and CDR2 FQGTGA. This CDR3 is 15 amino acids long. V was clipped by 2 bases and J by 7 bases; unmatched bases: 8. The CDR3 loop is CASSLQGAKTNTQYF. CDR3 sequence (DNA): TGTGCCAGCAGCTTACAGGGGGCTAAAACAAATACGCAGTATTTT. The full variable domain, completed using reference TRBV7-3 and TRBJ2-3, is GAGVSQTPSNKVTEKGKYVELRCDPISGHTALYWYRQSLGQGPEFLIYFQGTGAADDSGLPNDRFFAVRPEGSVSTLKIQRTERGDSAVYLCASSLQGAKTNTQYFGPGTRLTVL.

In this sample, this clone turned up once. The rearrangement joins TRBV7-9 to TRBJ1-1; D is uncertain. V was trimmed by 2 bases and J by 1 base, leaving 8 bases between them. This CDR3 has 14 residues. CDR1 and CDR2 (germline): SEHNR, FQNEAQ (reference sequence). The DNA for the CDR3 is TGTGCCAGCAGCTTACTCATTCCGAACACTGAAGCTTTCTTT. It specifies CASSLLIPNTEAFF.